The present entry profiles one T cell receptor (beta chain) with its context. This clonotype appeared many times. The clone's antigen remains unknown. Qualities for individual bases were not recorded, and no much larger clone is one base off. The library was built by means of PCR. The data were produced on an Illumina HiSeq 2500. To normalize quantification of the TCRbeta repertoire, the TCR libraries were built with molecular barcoding that relied on unique molecular identifiers. Starting from the raw public reads, TCRdb applied fastp trimming at Q25, assembled clones with MiXCR and retained in-frame beta chains. A single entry per CDR3 protein holds the most common genes and DNA from its merged rows. For this sample the table gives around 450,000 distinct CDR3 sequences, of which 15% to 20% were detected only once. The top ten hold 25% to 35% of the sample. This sample is drawn from a study of T-cell reconstitution after alpha-beta-depleted transplantation in children (dated by TCRdb to the mid-2010s). Some background on the complete study: The study quantitatively tracked T-cell immune reconstitution after TCRalphabeta/CD19-depleted allogeneic hematopoietic cell transplantation in children using TCR repertoire profiling. Findings and caveats that apply to the study as a whole: The apparently early alphabetaT-cell count recovery about two months after transplant was reportedly dependent on only several hundred rapidly expanded clones derived from non-depleted graft cells. Hyperexpanded clone frequencies declined over subsequent months; after one year, T-cell counts and TCRbeta diversity were mostly attributed to newly produced T cells. The high TCRbeta diversity at day 60 in some patients was ascribed to recipient T cells and intrathymic progenitors that had survived conditioning.

CDR3 length: 15 amino acids, cysteine to phenylalanine. Only the CDR3 part of the read is kept: 45 bases, read in frame from the first base. CDR1 and CDR2 are read off the germline V gene (reference sequence) as LNHNV and YYDKDF. V is pared back by 2 bases and J by 3 bases, with 11 bases lying between the germline termini. The sample's treatment or condition, from its label and the paper: allogeneic hematopoietic cell transplantation with graft depleted of TCRalphabeta T cells and CD19 B cells. TCRalphabeta/CD19-depleted allogeneic hematopoietic cell grafts were given to the transplant recipients, all of whom were children.

The sample was PBMCs, mostly from graft donor cells, taken 360 days after TCRalphabeta/CD19-depleted stem cell transplant. The sequence links TRBV15 to TRBJ1-5; tentative D gene TRBD1, with 6 bases matching. This clonotype originated in a boy under two years old who had a stem cell transplant for Wiskott-Aldrich syndrome, so the T cells may come from the graft donor. The encoded CDR3 is CATSRFRGPNQPQHF. The sequence in DNA is TGTGCCACCAGCAGATTCAGGGGACCCAATCAGCCCCAGCATTTT.